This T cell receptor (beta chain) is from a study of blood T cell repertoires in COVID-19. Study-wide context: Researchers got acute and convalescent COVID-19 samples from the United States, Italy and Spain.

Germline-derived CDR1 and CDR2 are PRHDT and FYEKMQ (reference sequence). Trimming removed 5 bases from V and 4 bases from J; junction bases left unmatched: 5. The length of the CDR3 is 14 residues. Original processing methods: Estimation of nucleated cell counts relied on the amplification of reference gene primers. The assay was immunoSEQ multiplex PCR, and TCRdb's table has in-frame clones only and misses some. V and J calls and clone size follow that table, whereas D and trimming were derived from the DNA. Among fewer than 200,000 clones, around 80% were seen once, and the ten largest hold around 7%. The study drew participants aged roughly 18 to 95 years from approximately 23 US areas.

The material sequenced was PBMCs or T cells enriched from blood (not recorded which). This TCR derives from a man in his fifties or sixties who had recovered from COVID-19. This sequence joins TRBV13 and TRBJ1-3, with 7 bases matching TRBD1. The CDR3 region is CASSEQGTGNTIYF. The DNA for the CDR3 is TGTGCCAGCAGCGAACAGGGGACGGGAAACACCATATATTTT.